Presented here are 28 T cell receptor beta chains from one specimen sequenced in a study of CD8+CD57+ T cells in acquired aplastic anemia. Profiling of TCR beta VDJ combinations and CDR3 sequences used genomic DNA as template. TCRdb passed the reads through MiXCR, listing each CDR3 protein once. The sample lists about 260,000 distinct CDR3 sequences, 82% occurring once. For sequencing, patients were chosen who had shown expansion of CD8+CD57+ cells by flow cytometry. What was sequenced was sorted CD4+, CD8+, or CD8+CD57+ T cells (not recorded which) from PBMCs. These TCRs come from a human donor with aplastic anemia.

The CDR3 DNA is TGTGCCAGCAGCTGGGGAGGCAGGGGCACAGATACGCAGTATTTT. This gives the protein CASSWGGRGTDTQYF. The J gene is TRBJ2-3, the V gene TRBV11-2, with D possibly TRBD2 on 6 matching bases. Germline values: CDR1 SGHAT, CDR2 FQNNGV. V was cut by 4 bases and J by 1 base, with 12 bases left in between. CDR3 length equals 15 residues.

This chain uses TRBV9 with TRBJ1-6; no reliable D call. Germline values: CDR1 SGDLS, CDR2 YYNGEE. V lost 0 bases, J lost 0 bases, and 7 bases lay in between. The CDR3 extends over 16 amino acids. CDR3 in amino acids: CASSVGTASYNSPLHF. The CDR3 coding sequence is TGTGCCAGCAGCGTAGGGACCGCCTCCTATAATTCACCCCTCCACTTT.

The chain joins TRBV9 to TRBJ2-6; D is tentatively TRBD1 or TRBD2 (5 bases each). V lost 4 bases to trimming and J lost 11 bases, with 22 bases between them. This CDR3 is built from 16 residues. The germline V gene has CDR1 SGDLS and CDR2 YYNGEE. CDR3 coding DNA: TGTGCCAGCAGCTTAGCGCGTGGCAGGGCATCCGACGTCCTGACTTTC. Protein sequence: CASSLARGRASDVLTF. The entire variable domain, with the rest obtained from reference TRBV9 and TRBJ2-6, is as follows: DSGVTQTPKHLITATGQRVTLRCSPRSGDLSVYWYQQSLDQGLQFLIQYYNGEERAKGNILERFSAQQFPDLHSELNLSSLELGDSALYFCASSLARGRASDVLTFGAGSRLTVL.

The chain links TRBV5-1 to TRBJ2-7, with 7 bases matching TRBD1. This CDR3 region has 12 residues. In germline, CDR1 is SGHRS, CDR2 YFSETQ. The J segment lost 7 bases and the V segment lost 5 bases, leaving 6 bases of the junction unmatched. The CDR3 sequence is CASRTQGEEQYF. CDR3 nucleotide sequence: TGCGCCAGCAGAACCCAGGGGGAGGAGCAGTACTTC.

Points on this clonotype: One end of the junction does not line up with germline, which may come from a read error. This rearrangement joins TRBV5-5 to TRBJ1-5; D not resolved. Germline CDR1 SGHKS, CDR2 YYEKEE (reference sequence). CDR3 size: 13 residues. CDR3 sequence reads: CASSQERTQPQHF. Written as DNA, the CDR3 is TGCGCCAGCAGCCAAGAACGGACTCAGCCCCAGCATTTT.

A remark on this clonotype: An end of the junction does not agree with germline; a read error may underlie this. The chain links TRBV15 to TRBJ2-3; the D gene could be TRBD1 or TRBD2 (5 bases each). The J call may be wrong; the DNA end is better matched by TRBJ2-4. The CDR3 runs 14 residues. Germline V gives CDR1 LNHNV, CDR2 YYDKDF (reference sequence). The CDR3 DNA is TGTGCCAGCAGCCGGGGCTCGAGCCAAGACACTCAGTACTTC. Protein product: CASSRGSSQDTQYF.

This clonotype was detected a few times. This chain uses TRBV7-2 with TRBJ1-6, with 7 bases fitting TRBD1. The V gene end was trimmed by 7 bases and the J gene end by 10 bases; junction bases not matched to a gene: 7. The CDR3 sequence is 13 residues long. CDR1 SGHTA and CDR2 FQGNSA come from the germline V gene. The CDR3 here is CASTDRVKSPLHF. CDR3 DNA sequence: TGTGCCAGCACCGACAGGGTTAAGTCACCCCTCCACTTT.

Here the CDR3 reads CASSEGGGPVNKYF. DNA for the CDR3: TGTGCCAGCAGCGAAGGGGGGGGACCCGTGAACAAGTATTTT. This rearrangement joins TRBV9 to TRBJ2-3, with TRBD2 as a possible D gene (7 bases). CDR3 size: 14 residues. V was cut by 3 bases and J by 13 bases, with 21 bases left in between. Germline loops: CDR1 SGDLS, CDR2 YYNGEE. The complete variable domain, with remaining parts taken from reference TRBV9 and TRBJ2-3, reads DSGVTQTPKHLITATGQRVTLRCSPRSGDLSVYWYQQSLDQGLQFLIQYYNGEERAKGNILERFSAQQFPDLHSELNLSSLELGDSALYFCASSEGGGPVNKYFGPGTRLTVL.

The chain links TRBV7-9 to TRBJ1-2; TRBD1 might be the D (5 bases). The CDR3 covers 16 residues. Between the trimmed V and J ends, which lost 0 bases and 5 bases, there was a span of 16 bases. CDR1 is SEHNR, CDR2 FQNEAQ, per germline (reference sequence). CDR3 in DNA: TGTGCCAGCAGCTTAGCGGGGGATCGGGTCGTATATGGCTACACCTTC. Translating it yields CASSLAGDRVVYGYTF. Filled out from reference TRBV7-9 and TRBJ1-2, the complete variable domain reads DTGVSQNPRHKITKRGQNVTFRCDPISEHNRLYWYRQTLGQGPEFLTYFQNEAQLEKSRLLSDRFSAERPKGSFSTLEIQRTEQGDSAMYLCASSLAGDRVVYGYTFGSGTRLTVV.

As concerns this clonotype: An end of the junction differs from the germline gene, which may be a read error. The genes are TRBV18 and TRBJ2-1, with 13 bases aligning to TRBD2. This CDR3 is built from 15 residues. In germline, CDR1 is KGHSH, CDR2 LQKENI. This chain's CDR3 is CASSPGTSGKDEQLF. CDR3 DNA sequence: TGTGCCAGCTCACCGGGGACTAGCGGGAAAGATGAGCAGCTCTTC.

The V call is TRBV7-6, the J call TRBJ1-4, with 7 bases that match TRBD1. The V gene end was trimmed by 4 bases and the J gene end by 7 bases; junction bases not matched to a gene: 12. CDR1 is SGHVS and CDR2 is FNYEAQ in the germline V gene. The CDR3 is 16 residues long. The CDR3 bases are TGTGCCAGCAGCTCCCGCCCGACAGGGAGGGGTGAAAAACTGTTTTTT. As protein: CASSSRPTGRGEKLFF.

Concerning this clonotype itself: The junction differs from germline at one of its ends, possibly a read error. CDR3 DNA sequence: TGTGCCACCACCCTAGGCAGGGTCCCCGCTGGGCACAACTTC. Translating it yields CATTLGRVPAGHNF. The chain has TRBV7-6 and TRBJ2-5, with D tentatively TRBD1 (5 bases). The germline V gene encodes CDR1 SGHVS and CDR2 FNYEAQ. The CDR3 loop spans 14 amino acids.

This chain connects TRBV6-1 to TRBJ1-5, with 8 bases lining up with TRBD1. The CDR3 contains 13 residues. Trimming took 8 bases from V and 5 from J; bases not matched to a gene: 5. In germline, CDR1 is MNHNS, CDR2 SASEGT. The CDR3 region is CASSMDRDQPQHF. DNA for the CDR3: TGTGCCAGCTCGATGGACAGGGATCAGCCCCAGCATTTT.

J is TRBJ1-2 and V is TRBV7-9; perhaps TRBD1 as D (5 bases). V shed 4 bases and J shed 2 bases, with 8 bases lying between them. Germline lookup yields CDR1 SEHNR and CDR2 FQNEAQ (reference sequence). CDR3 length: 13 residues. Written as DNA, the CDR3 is TGTGCCAGCAGCTCGACAGCCAACTATGGCTACACCTTC. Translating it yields CASSSTANYGYTF.

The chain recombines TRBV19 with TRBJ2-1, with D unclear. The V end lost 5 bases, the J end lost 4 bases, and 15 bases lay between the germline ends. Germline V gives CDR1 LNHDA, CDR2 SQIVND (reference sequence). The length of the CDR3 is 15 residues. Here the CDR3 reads CASSVTGASYNEQFF. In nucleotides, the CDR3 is TGTGCCAGTAGTGTAACTGGCGCTTCTTACAATGAGCAGTTCTTC.

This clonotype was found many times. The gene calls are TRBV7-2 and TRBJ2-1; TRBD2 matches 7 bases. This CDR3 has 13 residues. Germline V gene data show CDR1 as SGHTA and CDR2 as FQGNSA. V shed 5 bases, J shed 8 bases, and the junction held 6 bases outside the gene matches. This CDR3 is CASSHGGSDEQFF. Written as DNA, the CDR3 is TGTGCCAGCAGCCACGGGGGGAGCGATGAGCAGTTCTTC.

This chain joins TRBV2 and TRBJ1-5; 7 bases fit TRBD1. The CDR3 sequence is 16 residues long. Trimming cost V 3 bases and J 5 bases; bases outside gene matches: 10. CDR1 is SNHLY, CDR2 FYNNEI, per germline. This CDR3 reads CASSEEGQWDYQPQHF. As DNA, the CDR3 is TGTGCCAGCAGTGAGGAGGGACAGTGGGATTATCAGCCCCAGCATTTT.

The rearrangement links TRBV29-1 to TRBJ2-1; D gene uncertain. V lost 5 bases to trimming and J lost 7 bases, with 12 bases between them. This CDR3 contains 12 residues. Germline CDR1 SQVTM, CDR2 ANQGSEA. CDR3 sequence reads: CSVRPPKNEQFF. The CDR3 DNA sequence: TGCAGCGTTAGACCGCCCAAGAATGAGCAGTTCTTC.

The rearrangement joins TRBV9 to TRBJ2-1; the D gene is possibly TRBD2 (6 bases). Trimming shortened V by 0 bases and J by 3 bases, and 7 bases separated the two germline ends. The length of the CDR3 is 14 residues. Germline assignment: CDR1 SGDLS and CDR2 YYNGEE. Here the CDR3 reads CASSVGGDYNEQFF. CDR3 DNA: TGTGCCAGCAGCGTAGGCGGGGACTACAATGAGCAGTTCTTC.

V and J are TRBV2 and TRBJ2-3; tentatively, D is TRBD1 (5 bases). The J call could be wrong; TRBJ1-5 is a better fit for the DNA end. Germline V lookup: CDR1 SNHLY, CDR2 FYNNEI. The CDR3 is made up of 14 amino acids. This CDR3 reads CASSEQCGARPQHF. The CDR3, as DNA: TGTGCCAGCAGCGAGCAGTGTGGGGCCCGGCCCCAGCATTTT.

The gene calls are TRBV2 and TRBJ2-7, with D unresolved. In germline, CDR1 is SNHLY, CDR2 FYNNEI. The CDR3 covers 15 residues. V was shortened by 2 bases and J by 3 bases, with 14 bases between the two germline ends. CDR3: CASSELELLLYEQYF. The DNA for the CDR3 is TGTGCCAGCAGTGAACTAGAGCTACTACTCTACGAGCAGTACTTC.

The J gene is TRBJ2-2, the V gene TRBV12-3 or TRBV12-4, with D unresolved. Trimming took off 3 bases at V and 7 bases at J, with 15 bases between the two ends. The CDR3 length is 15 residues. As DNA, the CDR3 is TGTGCCAGCAGTTTTTCCCACCCCCGTATCGGGGAGCTGTTTTTT. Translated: CASSFSHPRIGELFF.

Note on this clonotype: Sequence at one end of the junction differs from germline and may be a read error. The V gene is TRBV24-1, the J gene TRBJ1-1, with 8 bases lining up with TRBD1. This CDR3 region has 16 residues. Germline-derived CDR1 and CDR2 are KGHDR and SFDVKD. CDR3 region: CATSDKKTGGGTQTIF. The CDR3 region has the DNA TGTGCCACCAGTGACAAGAAAACAGGGGGGGGAACTCAAACTATCTTT.

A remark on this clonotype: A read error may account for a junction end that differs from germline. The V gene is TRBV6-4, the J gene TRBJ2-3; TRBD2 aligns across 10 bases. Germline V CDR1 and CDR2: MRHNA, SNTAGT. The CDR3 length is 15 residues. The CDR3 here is CGSSELAGRTDTQYF. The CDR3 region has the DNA TGTGGCAGCAGTGAACTAGCGGGGCGCACAGATACGCAGTATTTT.

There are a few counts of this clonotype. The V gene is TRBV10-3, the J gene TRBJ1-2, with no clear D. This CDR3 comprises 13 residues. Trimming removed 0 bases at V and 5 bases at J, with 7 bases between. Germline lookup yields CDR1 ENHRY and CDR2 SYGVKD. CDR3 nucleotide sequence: TGTGCCATCAGTGAGTCGGAGGGATATGGCTACACCTTC. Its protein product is CAISESEGYGYTF.

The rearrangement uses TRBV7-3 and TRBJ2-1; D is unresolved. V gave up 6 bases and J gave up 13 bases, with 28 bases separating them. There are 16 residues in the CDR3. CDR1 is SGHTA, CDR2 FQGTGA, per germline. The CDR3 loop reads CASSELERGTRDPQFF. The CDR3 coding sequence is TGTGCCAGCAGTGAGCTCGAGCGCGGAACAAGAGATCCACAGTTCTTC. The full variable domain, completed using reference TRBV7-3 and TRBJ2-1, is GAGVSQTPSNKVTEKGKYVELRCDPISGHTALYWYRQSLGQGPEFLIYFQGTGAADDSGLPNDRFFAVRPEGSVSTLKIQRTERGDSAVYLCASSELERGTRDPQFFGPGTRLTVL.

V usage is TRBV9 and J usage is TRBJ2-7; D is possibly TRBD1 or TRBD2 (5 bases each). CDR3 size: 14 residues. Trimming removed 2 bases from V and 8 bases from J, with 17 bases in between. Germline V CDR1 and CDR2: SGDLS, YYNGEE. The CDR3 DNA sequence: TGTGCCAGCAGCGTCCGGGGCTCGAGAAACCAGCAGTACTTC. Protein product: CASSVRGSRNQQYF. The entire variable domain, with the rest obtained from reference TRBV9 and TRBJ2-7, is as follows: DSGVTQTPKHLITATGQRVTLRCSPRSGDLSVYWYQQSLDQGLQFLIQYYNGEERAKGNILERFSAQQFPDLHSELNLSSLELGDSALYFCASSVRGSRNQQYFGPGTRLTVT.

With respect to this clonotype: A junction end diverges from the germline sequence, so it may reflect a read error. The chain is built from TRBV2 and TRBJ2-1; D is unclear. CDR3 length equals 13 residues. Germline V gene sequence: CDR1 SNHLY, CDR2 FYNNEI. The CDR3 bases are TGTGCCAGCAGTGGTGTGGGGATGGCTGAGACTTTATTC. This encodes CASSGVGMAETLF. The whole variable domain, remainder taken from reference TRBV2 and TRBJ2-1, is EPEVTQTPSHQVTQMGQEVILRCVPISNHLYFYWYRQILGQKVEFLVSFYNNEISEKSEIFDDQFSVERPDGSNFTLKIRSTKLEDSAMYFCASSGVGMAETLFGPGTRLTVL.